This TCR beta chain was obtained from a study of CD8 T cells in Susac syndrome. Study-level findings and limits: Clonal expansion was not seen in any Susac syndrome CD4+ T cell repertoire. An acknowledgment was made by the study that its TCR sequencing and HLA analysis involved relatively few individuals.

From blood CD8+ and CD4+ T cells, the TCR beta chain was sequenced. Regarding this clonotype: Its specificity is not known.

RNA in amounts of roughly 0.5 to 1 ug was reverse transcribed with random hexamers. The method of amplification for TCR beta CDR3 was immunoSEQ multiplex PCR, covering 54 Vbeta and 13 Jbeta. MiXCR was run by TCRdb on the immunoSEQ multiplex PCR reads, yielding one entry per CDR3 protein. The sample carries under 150,000 distinct CDR3 sequences, 85% to 95% recorded once. Specimen: CD4+ T cells from PBMCs. The clonotype originates from a human donor with Susac syndrome.

Here the CDR3 DNA reads TGCGCCAGCAGCCAAGGTCCGTCCAGCCACTATGGCTACACCTTC. Translation: CASSQGPSSHYGYTF. The chain couples TRBV4-1 to TRBJ1-2, with D unclear. V was trimmed by 1 base and J by 3 bases, leaving 12 bases between them. Germline assignment: CDR1 MGHRA and CDR2 YSYEKL. There are 15 residues in the CDR3.